A single sample is the source of the 4 T cell receptor beta chains below, sequenced in a study of OX40 agonist ivuxolimab in advanced cancers. TCRdb keeps only in-frame clones here, not all; method: immunoSEQ multiplex PCR. Of 50,000 to 75,000 clones in the sample, 80% to 90% are singletons; the top ten hold under 0.5%. The sample consisted of CD4+ or CD8+ T cells sorted from blood, taken in a trial of the OX40 agonist ivuxolimab. Receptors were obtained from an adult with an advanced solid tumor such as melanoma, head and neck, liver or kidney cancer.

The chain employs TRBV25-1 and TRBJ1-1, with D maybe TRBD1 (6 bases). The V gene lost 7 bases and the J gene lost 2 bases, with 17 bases spanning the gap. The CDR3 loop spans 15 amino acids. In germline, CDR1 is MGHDK, CDR2 SYGVNS. The CDR3 coding sequence is TGTGCCAGCATCCAAAGGGGGGGAGGAAACACTGAAGCTTTCTTT. Translated, it gives CASIQRGGGNTEAFF. The full variable domain, completed using reference TRBV25-1 and TRBJ1-1, is EADIYQTPRYLVIGTGKKITLECSQTMGHDKMYWYQQDPGMELHLIHYSYGVNSTEKGDLSSESTVSRIRTEHFPLTLESARPSHTSQYLCASIQRGGGNTEAFFGQGTRLTVV.

V and J are TRBV19 and TRBJ2-5; possibly TRBD1 for D (6 bases). The CDR3 runs to 13 residues. Between the trimmed V and J ends, which lost 7 bases and 0 bases, there was a span of 9 bases. In germline, CDR1 is LNHDA, CDR2 SQIVND (reference sequence). CDR3 residues: CASKGQYQETQYF. DNA of the CDR3: TGTGCCAGTAAAGGACAGTACCAAGAGACCCAGTACTTC.

CDR3 nucleotide sequence: TGTGCCAGCTCACCAGGGACTAGCGGGGGGTACCAAGAGACCCAGTACTTC. Amino acids: CASSPGTSGGYQETQYF. V and J are TRBV18 and TRBJ2-5, with 15 bases matching TRBD2. CDR3 length: 17 amino acids. The junction had 1 base not matched to a gene; V was cut back by 2 bases and J by 0 bases. CDR1 KGHSH and CDR2 LQKENI come from the germline V gene.

In this sample, this clone turned up once. CDR3 sequence: CASSQVGRDTYYGYTF. The CDR3 DNA reads as TGTGCCAGCAGCCAAGTGGGCCGGGACACTTACTATGGCTACACCTTC. This chain connects TRBV4-2 to TRBJ1-2, with a tentative D call TRBD1 (6 bases). V lost 1 base and J 3 bases, leaving 15 bases between the germline ends. Germline values: CDR1 LGHNA, CDR2 YNFKEQ. This CDR3 has 16 residues.